A single sample gave rise to the 25 T cell receptor beta chains below, sequenced in a study of CD8+ T cells in alopecia areata. Investigators isolated RNA and reverse transcribed it into cDNA to act as the sequencing template. Generated by immunoSEQ multiplex PCR, the TCRdb table keeps only in-frame clones and is missing some. The sample has around 210,000 clones, roughly three fifths seen once. Source material: CD8+ T cells sorted from blood. The receptors come from a human donor in good health.

This clone has more than one count but fewer than ten. The rearrangement links TRBV30 to TRBJ1-1, with D hard to call. The CDR3 runs to 16 residues. Germline values: CDR1 GTSNPN, CDR2 SVGIG (reference sequence). V shed 0 bases and J shed 5 bases, with 19 bases lying between them. The CDR3 loop reads CAWSVLIMSGGTEAFF. CDR3 in DNA: TGTGCCTGGAGTGTACTAATCATGTCTGGTGGGACTGAAGCTTTCTTT.

This chain connects TRBV6-6 to TRBJ2-7; 7 bases map to TRBD2. The CDR3 spans 14 residues. Germline trimming cut 6 bases from V and 2 bases from J; bases unmatched to any gene: 7. CDR1 and CDR2 (germline): MNHNY, SVGAGI (reference sequence). The CDR3 is CASSPRDYTYEQYF. CDR3 nucleotides: TGTGCCAGCAGCCCCCGGGACTACACCTACGAGCAGTACTTC.

The genes are TRBV5-6 and TRBJ2-5, with 7 bases matching TRBD2. The CDR3 is 15 residues long. After removal of 4 bases from V and 6 bases from J, the junction contained 12 bases not matched to a gene. CDR1 and CDR2 from the germline V gene are SGHDT and YYEEEE. The CDR3 DNA sequence: TGTGCCAGCAGCCCTCCGGGACTACCGAGTCAGACCCAGTACTTC. This gives the protein CASSPPGLPSQTQYF.

The chain uses TRBV19 and TRBJ2-5; perhaps TRBD1 as D (6 bases). V dropped 10 bases and J dropped 2 bases, with 11 bases sitting between them. Germline V gene lookup returns CDR1 LNHDA and CDR2 SQIVND (reference sequence). The CDR3 is 12 residues long. CDR3 in DNA: TGTGCCACTGGGACAATACAAGAGACCCAGTACTTC. Encoded protein: CATGTIQETQYF.

This clone has a handful of counts. The chain employs TRBV5-1 and TRBJ2-1, with D unresolved. Trimming cost V 1 base and J 6 bases, with 11 bases left between them. Germline V lookup: CDR1 SGHRS, CDR2 YFSETQ. The CDR3 extends over 14 amino acids. CDR3 nucleotides: TGCGCCAGCAGCTTGTCGGCAGGAACCAATGAGCAGTTCTTC. Residues: CASSLSAGTNEQFF.

The chain couples TRBV9 to TRBJ2-3, with D unclear. Trimming stripped 3 bases from V and 2 bases from J, with 10 bases between. Germline loops: CDR1 SGDLS, CDR2 YYNGEE. CDR3 length equals 14 residues. The CDR3 loop is CASSEQPYTDTQYF. As DNA, the CDR3 is TGTGCCAGCAGCGAACAGCCTTACACAGATACGCAGTATTTT. The entire variable domain, with the rest obtained from reference TRBV9 and TRBJ2-3, is as follows: DSGVTQTPKHLITATGQRVTLRCSPRSGDLSVYWYQQSLDQGLQFLIQYYNGEERAKGNILERFSAQQFPDLHSELNLSSLELGDSALYFCASSEQPYTDTQYFGPGTRLTVL.

The chain links TRBV7-9 to TRBJ1-1; the D is unclear. CDR1 SEHNR and CDR2 FQNEAQ come from the germline V gene (reference sequence). This CDR3 region has 14 residues. The V and J ends lost 4 bases and 1 base respectively, with 10 bases between them. CDR3 loop: CASSSRAENTEAFF. The CDR3 DNA reads TGTGCCAGCAGCTCCCGGGCGGAGAACACTGAAGCTTTCTTT.

The chain combines TRBV18 with TRBJ1-1; 7 nucleotides match TRBD1. V lost 2 bases, J lost 1 base, and 1 base stayed unmatched. CDR3 length: 14 residues. Germline-derived CDR1 and CDR2 are KGHSH and LQKENI. The CDR3 loop reads CASSPTGANTEAFF. As DNA, the CDR3 is TGTGCCAGCTCACCAACAGGGGCGAACACTGAAGCTTTCTTT.

The chain couples TRBV9 to TRBJ2-7; 7 nucleotides align to TRBD1. Germline V gene lookup returns CDR1 SGDLS and CDR2 YYNGEE. This CDR3 contains 14 residues. V lost 4 bases, J lost 0 bases, and 4 bases stayed unmatched. The CDR3 DNA is TGTGCCAGCAGCCCGACAGGGTCCTCCTACGAGCAGTACTTC. Amino acids: CASSPTGSSYEQYF.

The J gene is TRBJ2-1, the V gene TRBV4-1; 14 bases fit TRBD2. The CDR3 has 16 amino acids. From germline, CDR1 is MGHRA and CDR2 YSYEKL. J was trimmed by 7 bases and V by 0 bases; bases with no gene match: 2. CDR3 sequence reads: CASSQDGTSGGNEQFF. In DNA form, the CDR3 reads TGCGCCAGCAGCCAAGACGGGACTAGCGGGGGAAATGAGCAGTTCTTC.

The chain employs TRBV6-5 and TRBJ1-1; 11 bases are a match to TRBD1. The CDR3 spans 14 residues. Germline values: CDR1 MNHEY, CDR2 SVGAGI. The ends lost 2 bases at V and 6 bases at J; junction bases unmatched: 2. The CDR3 nucleotides are TGTGCCAGCAGTTACGGGACAGGGGGACCTGAAGCTTTCTTT. Translation gives CASSYGTGGPEAFF.

This clone showed up just a few times. V gene TRBV2 combines with J gene TRBJ1-2; D might be TRBD1 (5 bases). The germline gives CDR1 SNHLY, CDR2 FYNNEI. The CDR3 has 15 residues. Trimming removed 2 bases at V and 2 bases at J, with 12 bases between. The CDR3 is CASSEMRGGNYGYTF. In DNA form, the CDR3 reads TGTGCCAGCAGTGAAATGCGGGGGGGGAACTATGGCTACACCTTC.

The chain has TRBV7-2 and TRBJ1-1, with D perhaps matching TRBD1 (5 bases). Trimming pared 5 bases from V and 4 bases from J, leaving 11 bases between. The length of the CDR3 is 13 residues. The germline V gene encodes CDR1 SGHTA and CDR2 FQGNSA. The CDR3: CASSPEGLTEAFF. The CDR3 nucleotides read TGTGCCAGCAGCCCTGAGGGACTCACTGAAGCTTTCTTT.

The J gene is TRBJ1-1, the V gene TRBV9, with unresolved D. The V end lost 0 bases, the J end lost 8 bases, and 14 bases lay between the germline ends. Germline CDR1 and CDR2: SGDLS and YYNGEE. The CDR3 has 14 amino acids. The CDR3 sequence: CASSVEGKPKEAFF. As DNA, the CDR3 is TGTGCCAGCAGCGTAGAAGGCAAACCGAAAGAAGCTTTCTTT.

This clone was counted a few times. This chain joins TRBV6-5 and TRBJ2-5; 7 positions agree with TRBD2. Looked up from germline, CDR1 is MNHEY and CDR2 is SVGAGI. The CDR3 contains 15 residues. Germline trimming cut 2 bases from V and 3 bases from J; bases unmatched to any gene: 6. The CDR3 DNA is TGTGCCAGCAGTTACGGAGCGGGGACCGAAGAGACCCAGTACTTC. Its protein is CASSYGAGTEETQYF.

The chain employs TRBV7-8 and TRBJ1-2; TRBD1 matches 7 bases. V shed 0 bases and J 5 bases; nucleotides not matched to a gene: 6. CDR3 length equals 15 residues. Looked up from germline, CDR1 is SGHVS and CDR2 is FQNEAQ. The CDR3 here is CASSLAPGRGYGYTF. In DNA form, the CDR3 reads TGTGCCAGCAGCTTAGCTCCGGGCAGGGGGTATGGCTACACCTTC.

This clone was seen a handful of times. The chain has TRBV9 and TRBJ2-3; 10 bases fit TRBD2. This CDR3 region has 16 residues. Germline lookup yields CDR1 SGDLS and CDR2 YYNGEE. V was clipped by 0 bases and J by 5 bases; unmatched bases: 6. As DNA, the CDR3 is TGTGCCAGCAGCGTAGTGGCTAGCGGGGGTCAAGATACGCAGTATTTT. Protein product: CASSVVASGGQDTQYF.

V and J are TRBV5-6 and TRBJ2-1; D perhaps matches TRBD1 (6 bases). This CDR3 has 18 residues. V lost 2 bases, J lost 0 bases, and 18 bases lay in between. Germline loops: CDR1 SGHDT, CDR2 YYEEEE. The chain's CDR3 is CASSFTLIQGSSYNEQFF. Written as DNA, the CDR3 is TGTGCCAGCAGCTTTACCTTGATCCAGGGGAGCTCCTACAATGAGCAGTTCTTC.

This chain links TRBV6-6 with TRBJ1-4; the D is unclear. CDR3 length equals 13 residues. V was pared by 2 bases and J by 4 bases, with 5 bases between. CDR1 and CDR2 (germline): MNHNY, SVGAGI (reference sequence). The CDR3 DNA is TGTGCCAGCAGTTACGTTAATAATGAAAAACTGTTTTTT. This sequence encodes CASSYVNNEKLFF.

This rearrangement joins TRBV2 to TRBJ1-2, with D hard to call. This CDR3 has 15 amino acids. Germline V gene lookup returns CDR1 SNHLY and CDR2 FYNNEI. Trimming stripped 5 bases from V and 0 bases from J, with 13 bases between. The CDR3 sequence is CASSIGARPNYGYTF. The CDR3 region has the DNA TGTGCCAGCAGTATAGGAGCGAGACCTAACTATGGCTACACCTTC. The variable domain in full, with the rest retrieved from reference TRBV2 and TRBJ1-2, is EPEVTQTPSHQVTQMGQEVILRCVPISNHLYFYWYRQILGQKVEFLVSFYNNEISEKSEIFDDQFSVERPDGSNFTLKIRSTKLEDSAMYFCASSIGARPNYGYTFGSGTRLTVV.

The rearrangement links TRBV29-1 to TRBJ1-2; a weak D match, TRBD1 (6 bases). Trimming left V 3 bases short and J 3 bases short, with 11 bases between. Germline CDR1 is SQVTM and CDR2 is ANQGSEA. The CDR3 is made up of 13 amino acids. CDR3 DNA sequence: TGCAGCGTTGACAACTCAGGGGACTATGGCTACACCTTC. Its protein is CSVDNSGDYGYTF.

The chain links TRBV30 to TRBJ2-1; no clear D gene. The CDR3 is made up of 13 amino acids. Trimming pared 0 bases from V and 6 bases from J, leaving 9 bases between. Germline loops: CDR1 GTSNPN, CDR2 SVGIG (reference sequence). For the CDR3, the DNA is TGTGCCTGGAGTGTACTCGAGTTCAATGAGCAGTTCTTC. Translating it yields CAWSVLEFNEQFF.

This clone was recorded a few times. The V call is TRBV7-9, the J call TRBJ2-2, with D perhaps TRBD1 or TRBD2 (6 bases each). CDR3 length: 16 residues. The V gene lost 8 bases and the J gene lost 1 base, with 17 bases spanning the gap. Germline-derived CDR1 and CDR2 are SEHNR and FQNEAQ (reference sequence). The CDR3: CASAPGAGMNTGELFF. The DNA of the CDR3 is TGTGCCAGCGCCCCGGGGGCGGGGATGAACACCGGGGAGCTGTTTTTT.

The V and J genes are TRBV27 and TRBJ1-4; D is undetermined. The V end lost 4 bases, the J end lost 5 bases, and 8 bases lay between the germline ends. CDR1 is MNHEY, CDR2 SMNVEV, per germline (reference sequence). The CDR3 is 13 residues long. The CDR3 coding sequence is TGTGCCAGCAGTTCTCAGACCAATGAAAAACTGTTTTTT. Translating gives CASSSQTNEKLFF. The whole variable domain, filled in from reference TRBV27 and TRBJ1-4, reads EAQVTQNPRYLITVTGKKLTVTCSQNMNHEYMSWYRQDPGLGLRQIYYSMNVEVTDKGDVPEGYKVSRKEKRNFPLILESPSPNQTSLYFCASSSQTNEKLFFGSGTQLSVL.

This clone was found a few times. The genes are TRBV25-1 and TRBJ2-7; tentatively, D is TRBD1 (6 bases). Germline V gene lookup returns CDR1 MGHDK and CDR2 SYGVNS. This CDR3 is built from 15 residues. The V gene lost 9 bases and the J gene lost 0 bases, with 18 bases spanning the gap. Here the CDR3 DNA reads TGTGCCAGTTCGTCGGGGACAACGAGCTCCTACGAGCAGTACTTC. It translates to CASSSGTTSSYEQYF.